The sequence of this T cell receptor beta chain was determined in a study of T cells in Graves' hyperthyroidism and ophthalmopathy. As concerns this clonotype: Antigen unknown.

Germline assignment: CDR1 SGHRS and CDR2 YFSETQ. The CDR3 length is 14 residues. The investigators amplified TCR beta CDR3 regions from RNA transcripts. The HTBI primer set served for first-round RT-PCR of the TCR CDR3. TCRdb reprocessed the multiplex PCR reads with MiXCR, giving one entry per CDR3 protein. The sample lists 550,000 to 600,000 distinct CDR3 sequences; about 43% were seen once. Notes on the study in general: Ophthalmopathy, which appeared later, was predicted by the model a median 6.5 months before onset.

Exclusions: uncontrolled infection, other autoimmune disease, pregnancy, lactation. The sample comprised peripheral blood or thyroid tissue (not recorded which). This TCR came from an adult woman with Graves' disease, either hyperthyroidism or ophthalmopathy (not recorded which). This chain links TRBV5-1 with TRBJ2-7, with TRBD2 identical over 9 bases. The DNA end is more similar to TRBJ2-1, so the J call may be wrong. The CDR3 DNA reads TGCGCCAGCCGTAGTAGCGGGAGCTCGGATACGCAGTTCTTC. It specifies CASRSSGSSDTQFF.